One T cell receptor (beta chain) is described in this entry. The antigen remains unidentified. Related graft donors supplied nonmyeloablative bone marrow transplants, and mixed chimerism was transient. This specimen comes from a study of Tregs in tolerant kidney transplant recipients. Regarding the study as a whole: The small number of patients limits these findings pending further validation.

This table comes from immunoSEQ multiplex PCR, and its TCRdb copy is limited to in-frame clones, with some not included. The table shows 50,000 or so clones, with roughly nine tenths occurring only once. Looked up from germline, CDR1 is MNHEY and CDR2 is SVGAGI. The V segment lost 6 bases and the J segment 0 bases; nucleotides outside the gene matches: 5. The CDR3 sequence is 15 residues long. The source was CD8+ T cells from blood (PBMCs), collected 24 months after the transplant. This chain links TRBV6-5 with TRBJ2-1, with 7 bases matching TRBD2. This clonotype was obtained from a human patient who received a combined kidney and bone marrow transplant. The graft donor may account for some of the T cells. CDR3 region: CASRGDYSSYNEQFF. Here the CDR3 DNA reads TGTGCCAGCAGAGGGGACTACTCCTCCTACAATGAGCAGTTCTTC.